These 9 T cell receptor beta chains came from one sample sequenced in a study of blood T cell repertoires in COVID-19. Sequenced by immunoSEQ multiplex PCR; TCRdb stores in-frame clones only, minus some. The sample lists approximately 210,000 clones, 70% to 90% occurring once. The sample taken for sequencing was peripheral blood. The receptors stem from a middle-aged woman with acute or convalescent COVID-19.

The chain combines TRBV19 with TRBJ1-4, with 7 bases aligning to TRBD1. The length of the CDR3 is 15 residues. Germline CDR1 reads LNHDA; CDR2 reads SQIVND (reference sequence). Trimming cost V 4 bases and J 6 bases; bases outside gene matches: 8. CDR3 nucleotide sequence: TGTGCCAGTAGTACCGGGCGTCAGGGGGATGAAAAACTGTTTTTT. Its translation is CASSTGRQGDEKLFF.

The chain couples TRBV5-1 to TRBJ1-2, with D perhaps matching TRBD1 (6 bases). This CDR3 is 14 amino acids long. Germline loops: CDR1 SGHRS, CDR2 YFSETQ. Trimming left V 0 bases short and J 4 bases short, with 10 bases between. In DNA, the CDR3 is TGCGCCAGCAGCTTGGTTTTACAGGGCTATGGCTACACCTTC. This encodes CASSLVLQGYGYTF.

The chain joins TRBV5-1 to TRBJ1-3; the match to TRBD1 covers 8 bases. V shed 0 bases and J 4 bases; nucleotides not matched to a gene: 15. This CDR3 spans 19 amino acids. From germline, CDR1 is SGHRS and CDR2 YFSETQ. The CDR3, as DNA: TGCGCCAGCAGCTTGGAGGGGCCCAGGGGGCACTTCGCCGGAAACACCATATATTTT. It is translated as CASSLEGPRGHFAGNTIYF.

The V and J genes are TRBV21-1 and TRBJ1-2; TRBD1 is the table's D call, not checked against the DNA. TRBV21-1 is assigned pseudogene status. This CDR3 spans 13 amino acids. The CDR3 reads CASRGRENYGYTF. The CDR3 nucleotides are TGTGCCAGCAGGGGGCGTGAGAACTATGGCTACACCTTC.

The rearrangement joins TRBV7-8 to TRBJ1-1; tentative D call: TRBD1 (5 bases). The germline V and J ends were trimmed by 5 bases and 0 bases, with 19 bases remaining between them. Germline V gene sequence: CDR1 SGHVS, CDR2 FQNEAQ. This CDR3 is 17 amino acids long. CDR3 bases: TGTGCCAGCAGCCGGCCTAGGGGTTTCCCCTTGAACACTGAAGCTTTCTTT. Its protein is CASSRPRGFPLNTEAFF.

This clone was recorded only once. The J gene is TRBJ2-3, the V gene TRBV9; tentative D call: TRBD2 (5 bases). CDR1 is SGDLS, CDR2 YYNGEE, per germline. The CDR3 is made up of 16 amino acids. With 4 bases removed from V and 3 bases from J, the gap between germline ends came to 18 bases. CDR3 residues: CASSPTERFRTDTQYF. As DNA, the CDR3 is TGTGCCAGCAGCCCGACGGAGCGGTTTAGGACAGATACGCAGTATTTT.

Regarding this clone: Other DNA sequences within the sample encode an identical CDR3. The genes are TRBV19 and TRBJ2-3; 8 bases are shared with TRBD2. The CDR3 length is 15 residues. Trimming removed 1 base from V and 1 base from J; junction bases left unmatched: 1. Germline loops: CDR1 LNHDA, CDR2 SQIVND (reference sequence). CDR3 residues: CASSIGAGGTDTQYF. The CDR3 coding sequence is TGTGCCAGTAGTATAGGAGCGGGGGGCACAGATACGCAGTATTTT.

The V and J genes are TRBV29-1 and TRBJ1-5; 9 bases map to TRBD1. Unmatched junction bases numbered 3, after V lost 6 bases and J lost 0 bases. The CDR3 runs 14 residues. Germline loops: CDR1 SQVTM, CDR2 ANQGSEA. The DNA of the CDR3 is TGCAGCGTCAGGACAGGGGATAGCAATCAGCCCCAGCATTTT. This encodes CSVRTGDSNQPQHF.

As for this clone: Other DNA sequences within the sample encode an identical CDR3. The J gene is TRBJ1-5, the V gene TRBV27; no clear D. The CDR3 totals 12 residues. The germline gives CDR1 MNHEY, CDR2 SMNVEV (reference sequence). The ends were cut back, 3 bases at V and 4 bases at J, with 4 bases in the middle. The CDR3 here is CASSFSNQPQHF. In DNA, the CDR3 is TGTGCCAGCAGTTTTAGTAATCAGCCCCAGCATTTT.